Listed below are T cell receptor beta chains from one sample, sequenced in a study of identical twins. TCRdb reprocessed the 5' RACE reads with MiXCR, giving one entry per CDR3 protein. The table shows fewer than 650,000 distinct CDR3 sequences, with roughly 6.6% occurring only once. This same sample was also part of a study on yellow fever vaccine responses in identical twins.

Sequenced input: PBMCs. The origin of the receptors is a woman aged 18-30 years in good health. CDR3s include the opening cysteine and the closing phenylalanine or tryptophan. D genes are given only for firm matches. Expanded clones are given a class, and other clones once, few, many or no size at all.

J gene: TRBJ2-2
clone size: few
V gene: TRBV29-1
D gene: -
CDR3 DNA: TGCAGCGTTCTGGACAGCACCGGGGAGCTGTTTTTT
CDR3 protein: CSVLDSTGELFF

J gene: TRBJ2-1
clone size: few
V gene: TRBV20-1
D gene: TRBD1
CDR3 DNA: TGCAGTGCTAGACCAGGACAGGGGCTAACTTTTGGATTCTTC
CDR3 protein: CSARPGQGLTFGFF

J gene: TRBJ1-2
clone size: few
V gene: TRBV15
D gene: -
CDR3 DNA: TGTGCCACCAGCACTTTAGGACAGTCAGGCTACACCTTC
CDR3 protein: CATSTLGQSGYTF

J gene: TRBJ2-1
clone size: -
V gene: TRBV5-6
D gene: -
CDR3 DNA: TGTGCCAGCAGCTTGAGGGACACTATACCGATTTACAATGAGCAGTTCTTC
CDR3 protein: CASSLRDTIPIYNEQFF

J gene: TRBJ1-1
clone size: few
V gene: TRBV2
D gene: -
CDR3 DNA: TGTGCCAGCAGACCGACCTCAGGGGATACTGAAGCTTTCTTT
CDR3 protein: CASRPTSGDTEAFF

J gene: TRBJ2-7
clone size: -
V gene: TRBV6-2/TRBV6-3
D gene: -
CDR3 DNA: TGTGCCAGCAGAGTGGGGGGTCTTTCGAACCGTTCAGAGCAGTACTTC
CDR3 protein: CASRVGGLSNRSEQYF

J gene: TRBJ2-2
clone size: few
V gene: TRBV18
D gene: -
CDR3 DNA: TGTGCCAGCTCACCGGACAGTGTCCCCGGGGAGCTGTTTTTT
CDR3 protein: CASSPDSVPGELFF

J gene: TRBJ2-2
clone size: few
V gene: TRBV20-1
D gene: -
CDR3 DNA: TGCAGTGCTAGAGATCTCCTGACAGATTCCACCGGGGAGCTGTTTTTT
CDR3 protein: CSARDLLTDSTGELFF

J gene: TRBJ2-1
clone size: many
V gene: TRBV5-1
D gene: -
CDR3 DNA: TGCGCCAGCAGCAAGCACCGGGACTCCCCCCAAGGTGAGCAGTTCTTC
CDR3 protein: CASSKHRDSPQGEQFF

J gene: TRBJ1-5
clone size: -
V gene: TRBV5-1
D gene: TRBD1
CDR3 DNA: TGCGCCAGCAGCTGGGGGACAGGGGTAAATCAGCCCCAGCATTTT
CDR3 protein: CASSWGTGVNQPQHF

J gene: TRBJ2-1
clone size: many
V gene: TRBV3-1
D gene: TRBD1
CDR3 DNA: TGTGCCAGCAGCCAAGTCCGAGACAGGGGGCCCTTATATGCCTACAATGAGCAGTTCTTC
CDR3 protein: CASSQVRDRGPLYAYNEQFF

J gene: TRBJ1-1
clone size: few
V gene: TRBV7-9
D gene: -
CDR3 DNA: TGTGCCAGCAGCCCAGCCCAAACAGGGAAGAACACTGAAGCTTTCTTT
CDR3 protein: CASSPAQTGKNTEAFF

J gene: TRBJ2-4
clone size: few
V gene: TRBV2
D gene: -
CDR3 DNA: TGTGCCAGCAGGGGACCGGGAGCAGGGACCAAAAACATTCAGTACTTC
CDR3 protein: CASRGPGAGTKNIQYF

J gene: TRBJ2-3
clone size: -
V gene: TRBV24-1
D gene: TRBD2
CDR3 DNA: TGTGCCACCAGTGACCCGGGACTAGGTGGAGATACGCAGTATTTT
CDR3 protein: CATSDPGLGGDTQYF

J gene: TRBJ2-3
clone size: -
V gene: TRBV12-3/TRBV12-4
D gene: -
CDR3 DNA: TGTGCCAGCAGTTATTACAGGGATTGGGCCCGTCTAGATACGCAGTATTTT
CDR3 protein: CASSYYRDWARLDTQYF

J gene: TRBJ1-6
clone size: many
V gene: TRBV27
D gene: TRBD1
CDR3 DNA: TGTGCCAGCAGTACAGGGGGCTTGGGGTCACCCCTCCACTTT
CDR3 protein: CASSTGGLGSPLHF